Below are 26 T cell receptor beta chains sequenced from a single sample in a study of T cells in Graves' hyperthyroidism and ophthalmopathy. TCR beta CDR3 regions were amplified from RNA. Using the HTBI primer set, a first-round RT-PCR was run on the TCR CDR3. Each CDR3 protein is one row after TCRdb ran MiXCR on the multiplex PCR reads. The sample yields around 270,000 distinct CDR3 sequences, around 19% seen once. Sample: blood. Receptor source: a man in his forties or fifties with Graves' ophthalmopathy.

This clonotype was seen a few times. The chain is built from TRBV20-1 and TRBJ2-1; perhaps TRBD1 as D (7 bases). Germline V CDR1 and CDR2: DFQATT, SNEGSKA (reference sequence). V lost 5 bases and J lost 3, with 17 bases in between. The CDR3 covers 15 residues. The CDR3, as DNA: TGCAGTGCTCCCAGGGGGGAGGCAGTCTACAATGAGCAGTTCTTC. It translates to CSAPRGEAVYNEQFF.

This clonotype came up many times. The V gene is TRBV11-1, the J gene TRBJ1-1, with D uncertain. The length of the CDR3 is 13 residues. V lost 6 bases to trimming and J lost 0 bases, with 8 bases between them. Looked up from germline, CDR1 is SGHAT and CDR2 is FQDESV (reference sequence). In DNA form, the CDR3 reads TGTGCCAGCAGAGTGAACATGAACACTGAAGCTTTCTTT. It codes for CASRVNMNTEAFF.

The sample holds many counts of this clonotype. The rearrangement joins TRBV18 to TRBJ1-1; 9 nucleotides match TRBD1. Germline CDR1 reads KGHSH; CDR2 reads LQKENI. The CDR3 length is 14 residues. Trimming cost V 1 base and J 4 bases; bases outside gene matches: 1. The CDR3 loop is CASSPLDRGTEAFF. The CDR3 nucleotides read TGTGCCAGCTCACCACTGGACAGGGGCACTGAAGCTTTCTTT.

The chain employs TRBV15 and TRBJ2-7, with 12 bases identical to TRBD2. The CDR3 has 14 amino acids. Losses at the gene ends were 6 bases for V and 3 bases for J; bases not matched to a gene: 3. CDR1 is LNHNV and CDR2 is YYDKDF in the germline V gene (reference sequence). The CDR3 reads CATRETSGSYEQYF. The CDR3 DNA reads TGTGCCACCAGAGAGACTAGCGGGAGCTACGAGCAGTACTTC.

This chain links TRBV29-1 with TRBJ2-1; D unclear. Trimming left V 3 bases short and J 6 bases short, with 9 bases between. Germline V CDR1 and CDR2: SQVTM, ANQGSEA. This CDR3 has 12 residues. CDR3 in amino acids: CSVDVSGNEQFF. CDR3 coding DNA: TGCAGCGTTGACGTATCAGGCAATGAGCAGTTCTTC.

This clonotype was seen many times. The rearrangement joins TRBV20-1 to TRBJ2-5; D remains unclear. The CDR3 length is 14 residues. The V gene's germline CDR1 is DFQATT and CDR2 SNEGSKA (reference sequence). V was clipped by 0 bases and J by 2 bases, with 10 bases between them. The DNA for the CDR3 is TGCAGTGCTAGAGAGAGCCGGCCACAAGAGACCCAGTACTTC. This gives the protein CSARESRPQETQYF.

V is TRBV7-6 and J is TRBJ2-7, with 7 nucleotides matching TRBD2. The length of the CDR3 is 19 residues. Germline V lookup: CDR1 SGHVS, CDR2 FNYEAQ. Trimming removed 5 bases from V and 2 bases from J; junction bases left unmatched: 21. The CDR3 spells CASSHPGRRLEAGTYEQYF. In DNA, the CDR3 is TGTGCCAGCAGCCATCCGGGACGTCGATTGGAAGCGGGGACCTACGAGCAGTACTTC.

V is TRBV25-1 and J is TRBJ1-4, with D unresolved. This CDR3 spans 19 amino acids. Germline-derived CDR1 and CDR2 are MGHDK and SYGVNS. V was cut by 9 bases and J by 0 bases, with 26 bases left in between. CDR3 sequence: CARAPTSSSRKATNEKLFF. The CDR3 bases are TGTGCCAGGGCCCCTACGAGCTCGAGTCGAAAGGCAACTAATGAAAAACTGTTTTTT.

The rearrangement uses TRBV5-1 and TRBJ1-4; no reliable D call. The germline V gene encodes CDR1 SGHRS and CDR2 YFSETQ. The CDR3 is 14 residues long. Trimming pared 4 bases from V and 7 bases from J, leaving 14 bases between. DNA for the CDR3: TGCGCCAGCAGCCCTTTAACCATGCGTGAAAAACTGTTTTTT. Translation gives CASSPLTMREKLFF. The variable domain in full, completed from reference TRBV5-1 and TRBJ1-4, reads KAGVTQTPRYLIKTRGQQVTLSCSPISGHRSVSWYQQTPGQGLQFLFEYFSETQRNKGNFPGRFSGRQFSNSRSEMNVSTLELGDSALYLCASSPLTMREKLFFGSGTQLSVL.

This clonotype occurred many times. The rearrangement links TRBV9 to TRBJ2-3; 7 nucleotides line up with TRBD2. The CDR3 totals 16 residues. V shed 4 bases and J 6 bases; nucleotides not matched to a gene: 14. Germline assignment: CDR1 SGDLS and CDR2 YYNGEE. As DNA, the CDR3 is TGTGCCAGCAGCACAACCTCCGGGACTACCGCGGATACGCAGTATTTT. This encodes CASSTTSGTTADTQYF. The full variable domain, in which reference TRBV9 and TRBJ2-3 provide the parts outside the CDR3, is DSGVTQTPKHLITATGQRVTLRCSPRSGDLSVYWYQQSLDQGLQFLIQYYNGEERAKGNILERFSAQQFPDLHSELNLSSLELGDSALYFCASSTTSGTTADTQYFGPGTRLTVL.

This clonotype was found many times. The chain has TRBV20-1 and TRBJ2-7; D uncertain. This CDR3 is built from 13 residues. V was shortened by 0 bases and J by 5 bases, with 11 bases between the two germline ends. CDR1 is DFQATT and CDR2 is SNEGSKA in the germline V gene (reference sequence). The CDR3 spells CSARDHRSHEQYF. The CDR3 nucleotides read TGCAGTGCTAGAGACCATCGGAGCCACGAGCAGTACTTC.

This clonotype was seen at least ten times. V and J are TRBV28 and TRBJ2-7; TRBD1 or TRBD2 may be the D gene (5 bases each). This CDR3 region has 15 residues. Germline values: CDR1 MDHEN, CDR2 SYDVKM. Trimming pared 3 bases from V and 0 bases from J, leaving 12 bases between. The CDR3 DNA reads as TGTGCCAGCAGTTTTGTTGGGACCCTCTCCTACGAGCAGTACTTC. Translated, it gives CASSFVGTLSYEQYF. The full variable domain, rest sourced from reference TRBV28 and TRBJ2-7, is DVKVTQSSRYLVKRTGEKVFLECVQDMDHENMFWYRQDPGLGLRLIYFSYDVKMKEKGDIPEGYSVSREKKERFSLILESASTNQTSMYLCASSFVGTLSYEQYFGPGTRLTVT.

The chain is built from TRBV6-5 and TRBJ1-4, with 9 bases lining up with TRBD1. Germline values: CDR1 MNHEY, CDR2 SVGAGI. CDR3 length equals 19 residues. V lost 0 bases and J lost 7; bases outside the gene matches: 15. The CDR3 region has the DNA TGTGCCAGCAGTTACTCGTTTCCGCGACAGGGGGAGAGAAGTGAAAAACTGTTTTTT. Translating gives CASSYSFPRQGERSEKLFF.

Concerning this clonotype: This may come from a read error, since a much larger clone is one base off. CDR3 bases: TGTGCCAGCATTAAAAACTTCAGGGTTGATGCGCAGTATTTT. Translated: CASIKNFRVDAQYF. The V call is TRBV2, the J call TRBJ2-3; D perhaps matches TRBD1 (5 bases). CDR3 size: 14 residues. Germline-derived CDR1 and CDR2 are SNHLY and FYNNEI. Trimming stripped 7 bases from V and 10 bases from J, with 21 bases between.

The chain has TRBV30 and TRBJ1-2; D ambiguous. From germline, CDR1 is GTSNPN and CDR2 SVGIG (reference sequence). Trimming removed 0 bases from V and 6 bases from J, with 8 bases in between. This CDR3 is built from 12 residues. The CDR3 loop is CAWSVSEDGYTF. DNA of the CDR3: TGTGCCTGGAGTGTATCGGAGGATGGCTACACCTTC.

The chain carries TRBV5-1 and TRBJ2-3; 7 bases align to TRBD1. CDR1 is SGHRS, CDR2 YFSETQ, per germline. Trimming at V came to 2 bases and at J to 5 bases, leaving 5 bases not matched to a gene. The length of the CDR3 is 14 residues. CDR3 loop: CASSFEGAVDTQYF. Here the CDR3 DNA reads TGCGCCAGCAGCTTTGAGGGGGCAGTAGATACGCAGTATTTT.

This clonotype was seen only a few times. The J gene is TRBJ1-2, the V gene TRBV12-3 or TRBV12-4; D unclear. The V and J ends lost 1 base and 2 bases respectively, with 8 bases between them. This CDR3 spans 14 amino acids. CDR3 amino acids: CASSLVSRNYGYTF. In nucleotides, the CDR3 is TGTGCCAGCAGTTTAGTATCACGGAACTATGGCTACACCTTC.

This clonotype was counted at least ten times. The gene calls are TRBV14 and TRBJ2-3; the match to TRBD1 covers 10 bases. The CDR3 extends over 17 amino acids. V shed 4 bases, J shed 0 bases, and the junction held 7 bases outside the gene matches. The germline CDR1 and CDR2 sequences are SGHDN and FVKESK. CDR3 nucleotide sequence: TGTGCCAGCAGCCGGAGGACAGGGGGAATTAGCACAGATACGCAGTATTTT. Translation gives CASSRRTGGISTDTQYF.

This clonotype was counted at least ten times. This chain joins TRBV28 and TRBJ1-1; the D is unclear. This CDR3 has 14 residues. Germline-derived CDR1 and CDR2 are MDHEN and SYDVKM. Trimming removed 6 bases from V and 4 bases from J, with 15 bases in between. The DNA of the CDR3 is TGTGCCAGCAGATCTTTTGCGGTGGGCACTGAAGCTTTCTTT. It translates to CASRSFAVGTEAFF.

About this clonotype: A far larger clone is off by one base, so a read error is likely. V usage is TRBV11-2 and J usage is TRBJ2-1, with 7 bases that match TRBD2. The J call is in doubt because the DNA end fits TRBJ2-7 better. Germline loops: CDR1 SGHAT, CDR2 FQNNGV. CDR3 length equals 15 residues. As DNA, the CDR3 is TGTGCCAGCAGCTTAGACGGCGGGAGCTACAATGAGCAGTACTTC. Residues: CASSLDGGSYNEQYF.

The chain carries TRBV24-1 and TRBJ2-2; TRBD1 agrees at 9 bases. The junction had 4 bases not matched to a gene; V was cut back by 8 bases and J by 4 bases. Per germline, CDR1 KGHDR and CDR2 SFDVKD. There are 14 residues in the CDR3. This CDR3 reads CATTSTGGTGELFF. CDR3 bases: TGTGCCACCACCTCGACAGGGGGCACCGGGGAGCTGTTTTTT.

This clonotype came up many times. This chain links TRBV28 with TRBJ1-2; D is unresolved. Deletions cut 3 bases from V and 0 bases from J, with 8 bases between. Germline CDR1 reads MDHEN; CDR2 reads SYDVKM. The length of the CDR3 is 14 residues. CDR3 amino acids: CASSLMGANYGYTF. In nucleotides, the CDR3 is TGTGCCAGCAGTTTGATGGGAGCTAACTATGGCTACACCTTC.

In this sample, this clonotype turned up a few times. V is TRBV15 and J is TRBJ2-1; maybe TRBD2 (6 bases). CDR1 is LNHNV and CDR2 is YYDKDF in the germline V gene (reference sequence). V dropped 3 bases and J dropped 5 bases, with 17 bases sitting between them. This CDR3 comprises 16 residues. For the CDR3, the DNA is TGTGCCACCAGCAGGGTGGCTCGGGCGGGGAACAATGAGCAGTTCTTC. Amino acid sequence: CATSRVARAGNNEQFF.

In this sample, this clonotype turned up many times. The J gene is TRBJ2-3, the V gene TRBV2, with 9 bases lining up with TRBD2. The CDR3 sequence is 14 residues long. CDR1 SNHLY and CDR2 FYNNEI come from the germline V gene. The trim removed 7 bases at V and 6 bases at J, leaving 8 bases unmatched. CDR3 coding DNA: TGTGCCAGCACTGGGGCGGGAGGGTCGGATACGCAGTATTTT. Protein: CASTGAGGSDTQYF.

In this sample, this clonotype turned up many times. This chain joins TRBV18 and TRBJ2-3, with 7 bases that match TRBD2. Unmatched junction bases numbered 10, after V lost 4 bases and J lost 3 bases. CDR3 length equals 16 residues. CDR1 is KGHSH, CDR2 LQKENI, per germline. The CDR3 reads CASSLRTRFATDTQYF. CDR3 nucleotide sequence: TGTGCCAGCTCACTAAGGACTAGATTTGCGACAGATACGCAGTATTTT.

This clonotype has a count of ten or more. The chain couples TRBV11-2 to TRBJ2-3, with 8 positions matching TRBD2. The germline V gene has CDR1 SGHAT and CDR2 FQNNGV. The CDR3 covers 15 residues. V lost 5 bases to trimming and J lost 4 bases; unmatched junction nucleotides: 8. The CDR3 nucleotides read TGTGCCAGCAGCCCCCGAAGCGGGAGCGCAGATACGCAGTATTTT. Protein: CASSPRSGSADTQYF.